The next 30 T cell receptor beta chains were all read from a single sample in a study of cytomegalovirus exposure and HLA in healthy donors. Assay used: immunoSEQ multiplex PCR; TCRdb lists only in-frame clones, some missing. The sample records roughly 260,000 clones, about 86% being singletons. Sequenced input: PBMCs. These receptor sequences come from a man between 18 and 29 years old in good health and CMV-seronegative.

The chain has TRBV2 and TRBJ1-6; D unresolved. Germline CDR1 is SNHLY and CDR2 is FYNNEI. Trimming stripped 3 bases from V and 7 bases from J, with 13 bases between. The CDR3 totals 15 residues. The CDR3 region is CASSDQASINSPLHF. For the CDR3, the DNA is TGTGCCAGCAGTGACCAAGCGTCCATAAATTCACCCCTCCACTTT.

The gene calls are TRBV28 and TRBJ1-6, with no clear D. V gave up 3 bases and J gave up 5 bases, with 11 bases separating them. This CDR3 spans 15 amino acids. CDR1 MDHEN and CDR2 SYDVKM come from the germline V gene. The DNA for the CDR3 is TGTGCCAGCAGTTTTAGTCGACACCATAATTCACCCCTCCACTTT. Translation gives CASSFSRHHNSPLHF.

V and J are TRBV9 and TRBJ1-1; D not resolved. CDR1 and CDR2 from the germline V gene are SGDLS and YYNGEE. V shed 3 bases and J shed 4 bases, with 16 bases lying between them. The CDR3 covers 15 residues. CDR3 sequence: CASSADWEEGTEAFF. The CDR3 DNA is TGTGCCAGCAGCGCGGATTGGGAGGAAGGCACTGAAGCTTTCTTT.

This chain connects TRBV28 to TRBJ2-7; maybe TRBD2 (6 bases). The germline V gene encodes CDR1 MDHEN and CDR2 SYDVKM. Trimming pared 6 bases from V and 0 bases from J, leaving 15 bases between. This CDR3 region has 15 residues. The CDR3 loop is CASSVGGQASYEQYF. The CDR3 region has the DNA TGTGCCAGCAGCGTCGGAGGGCAGGCCTCCTACGAGCAGTACTTC.

The rearrangement joins TRBV4-2 to TRBJ2-7; weak D call: TRBD1 (5 bases). CDR1 is LGHNA and CDR2 is YNFKEQ in the germline V gene. V shed 5 bases and J shed 5 bases, with 19 bases lying between them. The CDR3 has 15 residues. The CDR3: CASSGVGADRNEQYF. CDR3 DNA: TGTGCCAGCAGCGGTGTAGGGGCGGATCGGAACGAGCAGTACTTC.

This clone has just one count. The J gene is TRBJ1-2, the V gene TRBV28, with D tentatively TRBD1 (5 bases). V gave up 5 bases and J gave up 8 bases, with 27 bases separating them. CDR1 and CDR2 from the germline V gene are MDHEN and SYDVKM. This CDR3 is 17 amino acids long. The CDR3 reads CASSTHRQGHYVWGYTF. CDR3 sequence (DNA): TGTGCCAGCAGTACCCATAGGCAGGGTCATTATGTTTGGGGCTACACCTTC.

The genes are TRBV2 and TRBJ2-7; 11 bases match TRBD1. The V gene end was trimmed by 7 bases and the J gene end by 5 bases; junction bases not matched to a gene: 7. This CDR3 is built from 14 residues. Germline CDR1 reads SNHLY; CDR2 reads FYNNEI. CDR3 DNA: TGTGCCAGCAATGGACAGGGGGCTTTCGACGAGCAGTACTTC. Its protein is CASNGQGAFDEQYF.

In its sample, this clone was seen a few times. The chain recombines TRBV27 with TRBJ2-7; D unclear. The CDR3 contains 13 residues. Germline assignment: CDR1 MNHEY and CDR2 SMNVEV (reference sequence). Trimming pared 6 bases from V and 6 bases from J, leaving 15 bases between. CDR3 protein: CASSYGPWAEQYF. In DNA, the CDR3 is TGTGCCAGCAGCTATGGGCCCTGGGCCGAGCAGTACTTC.

The gene calls are TRBV5-1 and TRBJ1-6, with TRBD1 matching 7 bases. CDR1 and CDR2 (germline): SGHRS, YFSETQ. The CDR3 is made up of 16 amino acids. Trimming at V came to 5 bases and at J to 7 bases, leaving 12 bases not matched to a gene. The CDR3 loop is CASRFILGTANSPLHF. The DNA of the CDR3 is TGCGCCAGCAGATTCATTTTGGGGACAGCCAATTCACCCCTCCACTTT.

This clone has more than one count but fewer than ten. The CDR3 region has the DNA TGTGCCAGTACAGACAACGGGGACTACAACTACAATGAGCAGTTCTTC. Amino acids: CASTDNGDYNYNEQFF. V and J are TRBV19 and TRBJ2-1, with 7 bases matching TRBD2. This CDR3 contains 16 residues. V lost 7 bases and J lost 3; bases outside the gene matches: 12. Germline V gene sequence: CDR1 LNHDA, CDR2 SQIVND (reference sequence).

The chain combines TRBV28 with TRBJ2-1; D is perhaps TRBD2 (6 bases). This CDR3 region has 15 residues. Germline V CDR1 and CDR2: MDHEN, SYDVKM. Deletions cut 7 bases from V and 5 bases from J, with 18 bases between. The DNA of the CDR3 is TGTGCCAGCACCGTCTTGGGACTCCATAACAATGAGCAGTTCTTC. This codes for CASTVLGLHNNEQFF.

V is TRBV19 and J is TRBJ2-7; 8 bases match TRBD2. Germline V gene data show CDR1 as LNHDA and CDR2 as SQIVND (reference sequence). The CDR3 spans 15 residues. Trimming removed 2 bases from V and 5 bases from J; junction bases left unmatched: 8. CDR3 sequence (DNA): TGTGCCAGTAGTATATTTTCAGCGGGAGCCCACGAGCAGTACTTC. It translates to CASSIFSAGAHEQYF.

The chain uses TRBV19 and TRBJ2-3, with D unclear. The CDR3 consists of 13 residues. Germline V gives CDR1 LNHDA, CDR2 SQIVND (reference sequence). The germline V and J ends were trimmed by 7 bases and 3 bases, with 11 bases remaining between them. Here the CDR3 reads CASTPPRTDTQYF. As DNA, the CDR3 is TGTGCCAGTACCCCTCCCCGGACAGATACGCAGTATTTT. Filled out from reference TRBV19 and TRBJ2-3, the complete variable domain reads DGGITQSPKYLFRKEGQNVTLSCEQNLNHDAMYWYRQDPGQGLRLIYYSQIVNDFQKGDIAEGYSVSREKKESFPLTVTSAQKNPTAFYLCASTPPRTDTQYFGPGTRLTVL.

V usage is TRBV29-1 and J usage is TRBJ2-7, with D possibly matching TRBD2 (6 bases). V lost 2 bases, J lost 2 bases, and 16 bases lay in between. CDR3 length: 15 amino acids. Germline CDR1 SQVTM, CDR2 ANQGSEA. The CDR3 loop reads CSVEWVGSTTYEQYF. CDR3 in DNA: TGCAGCGTTGAATGGGTCGGGAGCACCACCTACGAGCAGTACTTC.

The chain has TRBV28 and TRBJ1-2, with TRBD1 as a possible D gene (5 bases). The germline V and J ends were trimmed by 6 bases and 2 bases, with 10 bases remaining between them. The CDR3 has 13 residues. Germline V CDR1 and CDR2: MDHEN, SYDVKM. Written as DNA, the CDR3 is TGTGCCAGCAGGATAGGACACAACTATGGCTACACCTTC. It translates to CASRIGHNYGYTF.

This chain uses TRBV27 with TRBJ1-2; D is perhaps TRBD1 (6 bases). The CDR3 length is 17 residues. CDR1 is MNHEY and CDR2 is SMNVEV in the germline V gene (reference sequence). V lost 5 bases, J lost 7 bases, and 26 bases lay in between. The CDR3 loop is CASSTHPTGYSDGGYTF. Written as DNA, the CDR3 is TGTGCCAGCAGTACCCACCCCACAGGGTATAGCGATGGTGGCTACACCTTC.

The genes are TRBV6-6 and TRBJ2-7; D is possibly TRBD1 (6 bases). Germline CDR1 reads MNHNY; CDR2 reads SVGAGI (reference sequence). Trimming cost V 5 bases and J 2 bases, with 10 bases left between them. The CDR3 runs 13 residues. The CDR3, as DNA: TGTGCCAGCAGTAAGGACAGAGCCTACGAGCAGTACTTC. Amino acids: CASSKDRAYEQYF.

The chain combines TRBV29-1 with TRBJ2-7, with 15 bases that match TRBD2. V lost 6 bases and J lost 3; bases outside the gene matches: 3. The CDR3 loop spans 14 amino acids. Germline CDR1 reads SQVTM; CDR2 reads ANQGSEA. CDR3 sequence reads: CSVLGLAGGYEQYF. The CDR3 nucleotides read TGCAGCGTCCTGGGACTAGCGGGAGGCTACGAGCAGTACTTC.

The chain combines TRBV4-2 with TRBJ2-5, with a possible D match to TRBD1 (5 bases). The CDR3 loop spans 13 amino acids. Trimming took off 0 bases at V and 4 bases at J, with 6 bases between the two ends. The germline CDR1 and CDR2 sequences are LGHNA and YNFKEQ. The CDR3 sequence is CASSQEGVETQYF. DNA of the CDR3: TGTGCCAGCAGCCAAGAAGGGGTAGAGACCCAGTACTTC.

The chain employs TRBV7-2 and TRBJ2-1; D might be TRBD2 (6 bases). Germline V gene sequence: CDR1 SGHTA, CDR2 FQGNSA. V lost 1 base to trimming and J lost 4 bases, with 14 bases between them. The CDR3 length is 16 residues. The CDR3 here is CASSLVRGLQYNEQFF. The CDR3 DNA follows: TGTGCCAGCAGCTTAGTGCGGGGTTTACAATACAATGAGCAGTTCTTC.

The CDR3 sequence: CASSLWSGGQDSYEQYF. CDR3 in DNA: TGTGCCAGCAGCTTATGGAGCGGGGGCCAGGACTCCTACGAGCAGTACTTC. The chain couples TRBV7-9 to TRBJ2-7, with 8 positions matching TRBD2. The length of the CDR3 is 17 residues. With 2 bases clipped from V and 0 bases from J, the junction kept 9 bases outside the gene matches. Germline values: CDR1 SEHNR, CDR2 FQNEAQ (reference sequence).

The chain carries TRBV7-9 and TRBJ1-5; 10 nucleotides line up with TRBD1. The V and J ends lost 1 base and 4 bases, in that order; junction bases with no gene match: 4. The CDR3 runs 16 residues. Per germline, CDR1 SEHNR and CDR2 FQNEAQ (reference sequence). This chain's CDR3 is CASSLGTGGRNQPQHF. CDR3 coding DNA: TGTGCCAGCAGCTTAGGGACAGGGGGTCGGAATCAGCCCCAGCATTTT.

The chain joins TRBV5-1 to TRBJ2-1; D remains unclear. The CDR3 extends over 13 amino acids. V lost 0 bases, J lost 3 bases, and 4 bases lay in between. Germline CDR1 is SGHRS and CDR2 is YFSETQ. The CDR3 protein is CASSLALYNEQFF. The CDR3 DNA is TGCGCCAGCAGCTTGGCTCTCTACAATGAGCAGTTCTTC.

The genes are TRBV28 and TRBJ1-6; 8 positions agree with TRBD1. The trim removed 3 bases at V and 6 bases at J, leaving 1 base unmatched. CDR1 MDHEN and CDR2 SYDVKM come from the germline V gene. The CDR3 is 14 residues long. Here the CDR3 reads CASSFGTGNSPLHF. The CDR3 DNA follows: TGTGCCAGCAGTTTCGGGACAGGTAATTCACCCCTCCACTTT.

This chain's CDR3 is CASRAGRYEKLFF. The CDR3 DNA reads TGTGCCAGTCGGGCAGGGCGGTACGAAAAACTGTTTTTT. The chain recombines TRBV27 with TRBJ1-4, with a weak D call TRBD1 (5 bases). CDR1 MNHEY and CDR2 SMNVEV come from the germline V gene (reference sequence). V was cut by 9 bases and J by 8 bases, with 16 bases left in between. CDR3 length equals 13 residues.

This chain links TRBV2 with TRBJ2-3; no definite D call. The V and J ends lost 1 base and 5 bases respectively, with 10 bases between them. Germline CDR1 and CDR2: SNHLY and FYNNEI. This CDR3 contains 14 residues. The CDR3 DNA is TGTGCCAGCAGTGAAGTAGGCAGCGTAGATACGCAGTATTTT. It yields the protein CASSEVGSVDTQYF.

The rearrangement links TRBV28 to TRBJ2-1, with D possibly TRBD1 on 5 matching bases. Trimming left V 2 bases short and J 9 bases short, with 8 bases between. The CDR3 extends over 12 amino acids. Germline CDR1 reads MDHEN; CDR2 reads SYDVKM. This CDR3 is CASSLAQGEQFF. In DNA, the CDR3 is TGTGCCAGCAGTTTAGCCCAGGGTGAGCAGTTCTTC.

J is TRBJ2-3 and V is TRBV5-1, with TRBD2 as a possible D gene (6 bases). CDR1 and CDR2 (germline): SGHRS, YFSETQ. The CDR3 totals 17 residues. V was trimmed by 3 bases and J by 4 bases, leaving 21 bases between them. The CDR3: CASSSTGTPQGPDTQYF. CDR3 nucleotide sequence: TGCGCCAGCAGCTCGACGGGGACTCCTCAGGGACCAGATACGCAGTATTTT.

The gene calls are TRBV28 and TRBJ2-7; TRBD2 aligns across 7 bases. The CDR3 totals 13 residues. The V and J ends lost 4 bases and 4 bases, in that order; junction bases with no gene match: 4. The germline CDR1 and CDR2 sequences are MDHEN and SYDVKM. CDR3 amino acids: CASSSGLIYEQYF. The CDR3 DNA reads TGTGCCAGCAGTTCGGGACTAATATACGAGCAGTACTTC.

Only a few counts were recorded for this clone. V gene TRBV7-3 combines with J gene TRBJ2-2, with D unclear. This CDR3 contains 14 residues. Germline V gives CDR1 SGHTA, CDR2 FQGTGA. Trimming removed 4 bases at V and 6 bases at J, with 12 bases between. CDR3 nucleotides: TGTGCCAGCAGCTCAAATGACTTGCCCGGGGAGCTGTTTTTT. This sequence encodes CASSSNDLPGELFF.